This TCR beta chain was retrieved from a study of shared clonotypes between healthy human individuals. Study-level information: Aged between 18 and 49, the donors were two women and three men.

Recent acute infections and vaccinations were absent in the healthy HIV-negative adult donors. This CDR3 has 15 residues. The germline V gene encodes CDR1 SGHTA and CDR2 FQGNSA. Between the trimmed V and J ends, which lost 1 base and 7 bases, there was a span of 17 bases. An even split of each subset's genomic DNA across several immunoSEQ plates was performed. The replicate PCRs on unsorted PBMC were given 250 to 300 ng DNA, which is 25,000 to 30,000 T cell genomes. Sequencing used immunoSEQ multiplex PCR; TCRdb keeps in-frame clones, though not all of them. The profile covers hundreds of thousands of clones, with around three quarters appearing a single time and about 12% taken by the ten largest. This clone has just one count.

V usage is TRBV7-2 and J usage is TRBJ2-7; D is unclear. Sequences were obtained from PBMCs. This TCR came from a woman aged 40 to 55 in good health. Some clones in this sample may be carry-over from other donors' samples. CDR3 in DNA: TGTGCCAGCAGCTTAGACGGAACGAGTAGCTGGGAGCAGTACTTC. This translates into CASSLDGTSSWEQYF.